Presented here are 18 T cell receptor beta chains from one specimen sequenced in a study of identical twins. TCRdb reprocessed the 5' RACE reads with MiXCR, giving one entry per CDR3 protein. Among approximately 210,000 distinct CDR3 sequences, less than 10% were seen once, and the ten largest hold approximately 5.1%. Sequenced sample: memory (CD45RO+) T cells sorted from blood. These receptors were collected from a woman under 30 in good health.

The chain combines TRBV9 with TRBJ1-1; D gene uncertain. V dropped 3 bases and J dropped 1 base, with 7 bases sitting between them. The CDR3 length is 13 residues. Germline assignment: CDR1 SGDLS and CDR2 YYNGEE. The CDR3 reads CASSANRNTEAFF. The DNA for the CDR3 is TGTGCCAGCAGCGCCAACAGGAACACTGAAGCTTTCTTT.

At least ten counts were recorded for this clonotype. CDR3 nucleotides: TGCGCCAGCAGCCAACAGACAGGGAGGGATTCACCCCTCCACTTT. Translation: CASSQQTGRDSPLHF. The V call is TRBV4-3, the J call TRBJ1-6; TRBD1 agrees at 7 bases. V shed 2 bases, J shed 8 bases, and the junction held 6 bases outside the gene matches. The CDR3 has 15 residues. CDR1 LGHNA and CDR2 YSLEER come from the germline V gene.

The CDR3 region is CASSLLSSAGGETDTQYF. The CDR3, as DNA: TGCGCCAGCAGCCTATTGTCGTCGGCGGGCGGGGAGACAGATACGCAGTATTTT. This rearrangement joins TRBV5-1 to TRBJ2-3; D possibly corresponds to TRBD2 (6 bases). Germline CDR1 and CDR2: SGHRS and YFSETQ. Trimming pared 4 bases from V and 3 bases from J, leaving 24 bases between. CDR3 length equals 18 residues.

Only a few counts were recorded for this clonotype. J is TRBJ2-1 and V is TRBV20-1; TRBD2 aligns across 11 bases. With V trimmed by 7 bases and J by 7 bases, 9 bases remained unmatched. CDR1 is DFQATT and CDR2 is SNEGSKA in the germline V gene (reference sequence). This CDR3 is 14 amino acids long. CDR3 in amino acids: CSELASGGRNEQFF. The CDR3 bases are TGCAGTGAATTGGCTAGCGGGGGGCGGAATGAGCAGTTCTTC.

This clonotype appeared a few times. The rearrangement links TRBV12-3 or TRBV12-4 to TRBJ2-1; unclear D gene. V lost 1 base and J lost 6, with 10 bases in between. The CDR3 totals 14 residues. The CDR3 loop is CASSLGARTNEQFF. For the CDR3, the DNA is TGTGCCAGCAGTTTAGGGGCCCGGACCAATGAGCAGTTCTTC.

The sample holds many counts of this clonotype. This sequence joins TRBV20-1 and TRBJ2-3; D might be TRBD2 (6 bases). In germline, CDR1 is DFQATT, CDR2 SNEGSKA (reference sequence). Trimming pared 2 bases from V and 6 bases from J, leaving 9 bases between. The CDR3 consists of 12 residues. CDR3 sequence reads: CSARTGEDTQYF. CDR3 DNA sequence: TGCAGTGCTAGAACGGGGGAGGATACGCAGTATTTT.

The chain carries TRBV5-1 and TRBJ2-7; D is possibly TRBD1 (6 bases). The CDR3 has 12 amino acids. V lost 4 bases to trimming and J lost 7 bases, with 12 bases between them. The germline V gene encodes CDR1 SGHRS and CDR2 YFSETQ. CDR3 in DNA: TGCGCCAGCAGCCCGGACAGAACGGAGCAGTACTTC. This codes for CASSPDRTEQYF.

In its sample, this clonotype was seen a few times. The gene calls are TRBV29-1 and TRBJ2-1; tentative D call: TRBD2 (7 bases). The V gene's germline CDR1 is SQVTM and CDR2 ANQGSEA. CDR3 length: 15 residues. Trimming removed 4 bases from V and 10 bases from J, with 23 bases in between. CDR3 sequence reads: CSVVGGQGMYGEQFF. The CDR3 DNA sequence: TGCAGCGTTGTCGGGGGGCAGGGGATGTATGGCGAGCAGTTCTTC.

Only a few counts were recorded for this clonotype. V and J are TRBV7-9 and TRBJ2-3; 12 bases line up with TRBD2. After removal of 4 bases from V and 4 bases from J, the junction contained 6 bases not matched to a gene. The length of the CDR3 is 16 residues. Germline CDR1 reads SEHNR; CDR2 reads FQNEAQ (reference sequence). CDR3 DNA sequence: TGTGCCAGCAGCTCTAGCGGGGGGGCCGGGCCAGATACGCAGTATTTT. Its translation is CASSSSGGAGPDTQYF.

The chain has TRBV9 and TRBJ2-6; TRBD2 matches at 8 bases. Germline CDR1 and CDR2: SGDLS and YYNGEE. The length of the CDR3 is 16 residues. The junction had 7 bases not matched to a gene; V was cut back by 7 bases and J by 1 base. This chain's CDR3 is CASGTSGSSGANVLTF. The CDR3 DNA reads TGTGCCAGCGGGACCAGCGGGAGTTCTGGGGCCAACGTCCTGACTTTC.

CDR3: CSARTDGSQETQYF. CDR3 nucleotide sequence: TGCAGTGCTAGAACCGACGGGAGTCAGGAGACCCAGTACTTC. The J gene is TRBJ2-5, the V gene TRBV20-1, with D possibly matching TRBD2 (6 bases). Per the germline V gene, CDR1 is DFQATT and CDR2 is SNEGSKA (reference sequence). Trimming shortened V by 2 bases and J by 5 bases, and 15 bases separated the two germline ends. The CDR3 sequence is 14 residues long.

This chain joins TRBV27 and TRBJ2-5, with D possibly being TRBD2 (6 bases). Trimming left V 1 base short and J 5 bases short, with 11 bases between. Germline lookup yields CDR1 MNHEY and CDR2 SMNVEV (reference sequence). The CDR3 length is 14 residues. In DNA, the CDR3 is TGTGCCAGCAGTTTATGGGGAAGCGGGGAGACCCAGTACTTC. Translated, it gives CASSLWGSGETQYF.

The table lists this clonotype with many counts. The genes are TRBV7-2 and TRBJ2-3; tentative D call: TRBD1 (5 bases). V dropped 1 base and J dropped 4 bases, with 9 bases sitting between them. Looked up from germline, CDR1 is SGHTA and CDR2 is FQGNSA. CDR3 size: 14 residues. CDR3 in amino acids: CASSLGGRADTQYF. The CDR3 DNA reads TGTGCCAGCAGCTTAGGGGGCCGCGCAGATACGCAGTATTTT.

This clonotype has only a few counts. The rearrangement uses TRBV30 and TRBJ2-7; 11 bases match TRBD2. The CDR3 runs to 15 residues. V lost 0 bases, J lost 5 bases, and 6 bases stayed unmatched. Germline values: CDR1 GTSNPN, CDR2 SVGIG (reference sequence). The CDR3 loop is CAWSVGTSGSHEQYF. The DNA of the CDR3 is TGTGCCTGGAGTGTTGGAACTAGCGGGAGCCACGAGCAGTACTTC.

This clonotype has at least ten counts. The V and J genes are TRBV3-1 and TRBJ2-1; D may be TRBD1 (5 bases). Trimming took off 3 bases at V and 5 bases at J, with 14 bases between the two ends. CDR1 and CDR2 from the germline V gene are LGHDT and YNNKEL (reference sequence). CDR3 size: 15 residues. Here the CDR3 reads CASSHFRATHNEQFF. The CDR3 bases are TGTGCCAGCAGCCATTTCAGGGCGACACACAATGAGCAGTTCTTC.

The chain is built from TRBV18 and TRBJ2-7, with 10 nucleotides matching TRBD1. J lost 4 bases, V lost 3 bases, and 6 bases had no gene match. CDR1 KGHSH and CDR2 LQKENI come from the germline V gene. The CDR3 loop spans 15 amino acids. In DNA, the CDR3 is TGTGCCAGCTCACCCCCGGGACAGGGGAGATACGAGCAGTACTTC. Its protein is CASSPPGQGRYEQYF.

This clonotype has a handful of counts. The chain combines TRBV27 with TRBJ2-6; unclear D gene. Germline V gene data show CDR1 as MNHEY and CDR2 as SMNVEV (reference sequence). Trimming took off 7 bases at V and 0 bases at J, with 7 bases between the two ends. The CDR3 is made up of 14 amino acids. The CDR3 DNA sequence: TGTGCCAGCACGGCGAACTCTGGGGCCAACGTCCTGACTTTC. Protein sequence: CASTANSGANVLTF.

V usage is TRBV12-3 or TRBV12-4 and J usage is TRBJ1-5; D is uncertain. Trimming removed 3 bases from V and 4 bases from J, with 7 bases in between. This CDR3 is 13 amino acids long. DNA for the CDR3: TGTGCCAGCAGTTTGAAGCTTAATCAGCCCCAGCATTTT. It translates to CASSLKLNQPQHF.